Listed below are T cell receptor beta chains from one sample, sequenced in a study of cytomegalovirus exposure and HLA in healthy donors. Sequenced by immunoSEQ multiplex PCR; TCRdb stores in-frame clones only, minus some. There are about 130,000 clones in the sample, with roughly 1% held by the top ten. Sequencing used PBMCs. The origin of the receptors is a man aged 18-30 years in good health and CMV-seronegative. Both conserved end residues are part of each CDR3. A D gene is named only where the DNA matches it firmly.

>TRBV7-3|TRBD1|TRBJ1-1
CASSLRTGQEAFF
TGTGCCAGCAGCCTTCGGACAGGGCAGGAAGCTTTCTTT
>TRBV5-1|NA|TRBJ2-7
CASSLGLLYYEQYF
TGCGCCAGCAGCTTGGGACTCCTCTACTACGAGCAGTACTTC
>TRBV28|NA|TRBJ1-2
CASSPLWGRNYGYTF
TGTGCCAGCAGTCCCCTCTGGGGGAGGAACTATGGCTACACCTTC
>TRBV18|TRBD1|TRBJ1-2
CASSPLFGQGPYGYTF
TGTGCCAGCTCACCACTTTTCGGACAGGGCCCATATGGCTACACCTTC
>TRBV6-1|TRBD1|TRBJ2-3
CASSDPPGQGPDTQYF
TGTGCCAGCAGTGACCCCCCGGGACAGGGTCCAGATACGCAGTATTTT
>TRBV5-1|NA|TRBJ2-5
CASAAERVETQYF
TGCGCCAGCGCCGCGGAGAGGGTAGAGACCCAGTACTTC
>TRBV5-4|NA|TRBJ2-7
CASSLLLGDNEQYF
TGTGCCAGCAGCTTGTTGCTCGGGGACAACGAGCAGTACTTC
>TRBV5-4|NA|TRBJ1-1
CASSFYYTEAFF
TGTGCCAGCAGCTTCTATTACACTGAAGCTTTCTTT
>TRBV6-5|TRBD2|TRBJ2-5
CASTQREGETQYF
TGTGCCAGCACGCAGCGGGAGGGAGAGACCCAGTACTTC
>TRBV6-1|NA|TRBJ2-5
CASSTEPGGSETQYF
TGTGCCAGCAGTACTGAGCCAGGGGGGTCCGAGACCCAGTACTTC
>TRBV11-3|TRBD1|TRBJ2-7
CASSRGQGSYEQYF
TGTGCCAGCAGCCGGGGACAGGGGTCCTACGAGCAGTACTTC
>TRBV5-1|TRBD2|TRBJ2-7
CASSRGGSSNEQYF
TGCGCCAGCAGCCGGGGGGGATCCTCGAACGAGCAGTACTTC
>TRBV4-1|NA|TRBJ1-1
CASSQVGLAHTEAFF
TGCGCCAGCAGCCAAGTGGGTCTAGCTCACACTGAAGCTTTCTTT
>TRBV7-8|TRBD1|TRBJ2-7
CASSLAPSGGRYEQYF
TGTGCCAGCAGCTTAGCGCCCTCAGGGGGCAGGTACGAGCAGTACTTC
>TRBV18|TRBD2|TRBJ2-1
CASSPLTSGRSRSYNEQFF
TGTGCCAGCTCACCATTGACTAGCGGGAGGTCCCGCTCCTACAATGAGCAGTTCTTC
>TRBV5-1|TRBD1|TRBJ2-2
CASSAGTVNTGELFF
TGCGCCAGCAGCGCAGGGACAGTAAACACCGGGGAGCTGTTTTTT
>TRBV28|NA|TRBJ2-7
CASSSFLRDKGLYEQYF
TGTGCCAGCAGCTCATTCCTCCGGGACAAAGGGCTCTACGAGCAGTACTTC
>TRBV15|NA|TRBJ2-5
CATTPGGIQETQYF
TGTGCCACCACCCCAGGAGGGATTCAAGAGACCCAGTACTTC
>TRBV12-2|NA|TRBJ1-2
CASRSKKGEIDGYTF
TGTGCAAGTCGCTCGAAGAAGGGGGAAATTGACGGCTACACCTTC
>TRBV30|NA|TRBJ1-3
CAWSVHLNNTIYF
TGTGCCTGGAGTGTACACCTCAACAACACCATATATTTT
>TRBV11-1|TRBD2|TRBJ2-7
CASRPPGGALDEQYF
TGTGCCAGCAGGCCCCCGGGGGGGGCTCTGGACGAGCAGTACTTC
>TRBV29-1|NA|TRBJ1-1
CSGTAGPGWLNTEAFF
TGCAGCGGGACAGCGGGGCCAGGTTGGCTGAACACTGAAGCTTTCTTT
>TRBV5-1|TRBD1|TRBJ2-5
CASSSGQGAETQYF
TGCGCCAGCAGCTCCGGACAGGGGGCAGAGACCCAGTACTTC
>TRBV25-1|NA|TRBJ1-1
CASSALGVGAFF
TGTGCCAGCAGCGCCCTCGGGGTCGGAGCTTTCTTT
>TRBV7-9|NA|TRBJ1-5
CASSPTDSNQPQHF
TGTGCCAGCAGCCCGACAGACAGCAATCAGCCCCAGCATTTT
>TRBV13|NA|TRBJ1-2
CASRARGVSNYGYTF
TGTGCCAGCAGGGCACGGGGGGTATCCAACTATGGCTACACCTTC
>TRBV4-1|TRBD1|TRBJ2-6
CASSQTGGSGANVLTF
TGCGCCAGCAGCCAAACAGGGGGCTCTGGGGCCAACGTCCTGACTTTC
>TRBV9|NA|TRBJ2-1
CASSVAAGPLYNEQFF
TGTGCCAGCAGCGTAGCTGCAGGCCCATTGTACAATGAGCAGTTCTTC
>TRBV5-1|NA|TRBJ2-7
CASSFIITGGLAEQPYEQYF
TGCGCCAGCAGCTTTATAATCACAGGGGGTCTAGCGGAGCAACCATACGAGCAGTACTTC
>TRBV7-9|TRBD1|TRBJ1-4
CASSPTGQGGEKLFF
TGTGCCAGCAGCCCCACGGGACAGGGAGGCGAAAAACTGTTTTTT
>TRBV19|TRBD1|TRBJ1-6
CASRNRGSNSPLHF
TGTGCCAGTCGGAACAGGGGGTCAAATTCACCCCTCCACTTT
>TRBV5-8|NA|TRBJ2-7
CASSLTRSGDEQYF
TGTGCCAGCAGCTTGACCAGGTCCGGGGACGAGCAGTACTTC
>TRBV5-1|TRBD2|TRBJ2-1
CASSWTSEYYNEQFF
TGCGCCAGCAGCTGGACTAGCGAATACTACAATGAGCAGTTCTTC
>TRBV6-5|NA|TRBJ2-5
CASKRLGQETQYF
TGTGCCAGCAAGAGGCTGGGCCAAGAGACCCAGTACTTC
>TRBV9|NA|TRBJ2-6
CASSVVPGANVLTF
TGTGCCAGCAGCGTAGTTCCGGGGGCCAACGTCCTGACTTTC